Following are 19 T cell receptor beta chains from one sample sequenced in a study of shared clonotypes between healthy human individuals. Measured with immunoSEQ multiplex PCR; TCRdb has only the in-frame clones, and not every one. The sample shows 800,000 to 1,200,000 clones, 75% to 85% of them seen only once. The sample consisted of memory CD4+ T cells from PBMCs. Subset reported: CD45RA-negative fraction. All receptors derive from a man aged 18 to 35 in good health. Some clones in this sample may be carry-over from other donors' samples.

J is TRBJ2-7 and V is TRBV27; D is possibly TRBD1 or TRBD2 (5 bases each). CDR3 length equals 16 residues. The germline gives CDR1 MNHEY, CDR2 SMNVEV (reference sequence). Trimming took 5 bases from V and 2 from J, leaving 19 bases between them. The CDR3 sequence is CASSPRGGQATYEQYF. The CDR3 nucleotides are TGTGCCAGCAGTCCCCGGGGCGGGCAGGCAACCTACGAGCAGTACTTC.

This chain uses TRBV28 with TRBJ2-5, with 8 bases that match TRBD1. Germline V gene sequence: CDR1 MDHEN, CDR2 SYDVKM. The CDR3 spans 15 residues. The ends lost 3 bases at V and 4 bases at J; junction bases unmatched: 7. CDR3 sequence: CASSFPGQVGETQYF. As DNA, the CDR3 is TGTGCCAGCAGTTTCCCGGGACAGGTGGGAGAGACCCAGTACTTC.

This chain uses TRBV30 with TRBJ1-2, with a possible D match to TRBD1 (5 bases). The V end lost 5 bases, the J end lost 1 base, and 20 bases lay between the germline ends. The CDR3 length is 16 residues. The germline CDR1 and CDR2 sequences are GTSNPN and SVGIG (reference sequence). The CDR3 bases are TGTGCCTGGTTCAGGGTTCCGGGACGGCTTAACTATGGCTACACCTTC. Translation: CAWFRVPGRLNYGYTF.

The V and J genes are TRBV6-5 and TRBJ1-3, with a possible D match to TRBD1 (5 bases). Between the trimmed V and J ends, which lost 3 bases and 8 bases, there was a span of 11 bases. Germline lookup yields CDR1 MNHEY and CDR2 SVGAGI. The CDR3 is made up of 13 amino acids. This CDR3 is CASSYSGGDTIYF. CDR3 DNA: TGTGCCAGCAGTTATTCGGGAGGGGACACCATATATTTT.

This clone occurred once. The chain recombines TRBV5-1 with TRBJ1-4; tentative D call: TRBD1 (5 bases). The V gene lost 4 bases and the J gene lost 2 bases, with 15 bases spanning the gap. From germline, CDR1 is SGHRS and CDR2 YFSETQ. The CDR3 covers 16 residues. CDR3 sequence reads: CASSPLPGPTNEKLFF. CDR3 coding DNA: TGCGCCAGCAGCCCGCTGCCAGGGCCGACTAATGAAAAACTGTTTTTT.

This clone was counted a single time. This may be a read error: a much more frequent sequence differs by one nucleotide. The gene calls are TRBV5-1 and TRBJ2-7; D tentatively reads TRBD1 or TRBD2 (7 bases each). The V and J ends lost 0 bases and 3 bases respectively, with 13 bases between them. This CDR3 is 15 amino acids long. Germline-derived CDR1 and CDR2 are SGHRS and YFSETQ. CDR3 coding DNA: TGCGCCAGCAGCTTGGCGGCAGGGGGGGTCTACGAGCAGTACTTC. This gives the protein CASSLAAGGVYEQYF.

Comments on this clone: This probably arose from a read error, given a far larger clone one base away. Additional DNA sequences in this sample encode the identical CDR3. This chain links TRBV11-3 with TRBJ2-1; D is undetermined. Trimming removed 1 base at V and 0 bases at J, with 1 base between. Germline V lookup: CDR1 SGHNT, CDR2 YENEEA. This CDR3 comprises 13 residues. This CDR3 reads CASSLGSYNEQFF. The CDR3, as DNA: TGTGCCAGCAGCTTAGGCTCCTACAATGAGCAGTTCTTC. Variable domain in full (rest from reference TRBV11-3 and TRBJ2-1): EAGVVQSPRYKIIEKKQPVAFWCNPISGHNTLYWYLQNLGQGPELLIRYENEEAVDDSQLPKDRFSAERLKGVDSTLKIQPAELGDSAVYLCASSLGSYNEQFFGPGTRLTVL.

The V gene is TRBV2, the J gene TRBJ2-5; 10 bases are a match to TRBD2. There are 14 residues in the CDR3. The V and J ends lost 5 bases and 3 bases, in that order; junction bases with no gene match: 3. Germline V gene sequence: CDR1 SNHLY, CDR2 FYNNEI. In nucleotides, the CDR3 is TGTGCCAGCAGTTGGACTAGCGGAGAAGAGACCCAGTACTTC. The encoded protein is CASSWTSGEETQYF.

The rearrangement joins TRBV5-1 to TRBJ2-5; 13 bases line up with TRBD2. The CDR3 has 16 residues. Germline V gene sequence: CDR1 SGHRS, CDR2 YFSETQ. The V gene end was trimmed by 4 bases and the J gene end by 5 bases; junction bases not matched to a gene: 8. CDR3 sequence reads: CASSQGLAGAGETQYF. As DNA, the CDR3 is TGCGCCAGCAGCCAAGGACTAGCGGGAGCCGGGGAGACCCAGTACTTC.

The chain couples TRBV4-3 to TRBJ2-3; no reliable D call. The CDR3 loop spans 15 amino acids. Trimming stripped 0 bases from V and 4 bases from J, with 11 bases between. Germline V gene data show CDR1 as LGHNA and CDR2 as YSLEER. In nucleotides, the CDR3 is TGCGCCAGCAGCCAAGAGTTCCGGGCAGCAGATACGCAGTATTTT. This codes for CASSQEFRAADTQYF.

The chain's CDR3 is CASSDSGRTYGYTF. The CDR3 region has the DNA TGTGCCAGCAGCGACTCGGGACGGACCTATGGCTACACCTTC. The chain uses TRBV6-6 and TRBJ1-2, with TRBD1 as a possible D gene (5 bases). Per germline, CDR1 MNHNY and CDR2 SVGAGI (reference sequence). V lost 6 bases, J lost 4 bases, and 15 bases lay in between. This CDR3 contains 14 residues.

The J gene is TRBJ2-7, the V gene TRBV28; 12 bases agree with TRBD2. CDR1 and CDR2 from the germline V gene are MDHEN and SYDVKM. This CDR3 has 17 residues. J was trimmed by 3 bases and V by 7 bases; bases with no gene match: 13. The CDR3 bases are TGTGCCAGCACCGCTCCCGCCGGGACTAGCGGGTTCTACGAGCAGTACTTC. This gives the protein CASTAPAGTSGFYEQYF.

The chain uses TRBV29-1 and TRBJ2-3, with a tentative D call TRBD2 (5 bases). The CDR3 is 15 amino acids. The germline gives CDR1 SQVTM, CDR2 ANQGSEA. Trimming removed 4 bases at V and 0 bases at J, with 14 bases between. CDR3 sequence: CSVVWAGGSTDTQYF. The CDR3 DNA reads TGCAGCGTTGTTTGGGCCGGCGGGAGCACAGATACGCAGTATTTT.

This chain links TRBV30 with TRBJ2-5; D call uncertain. The J call may be mistaken, given a closer DNA end match to TRBJ2-7. The CDR3 has 15 residues. From germline, CDR1 is GTSNPN and CDR2 SVGIG (reference sequence). The CDR3 reads CAWSALTGLSYEQYF. Here the CDR3 DNA reads TGTGCCTGGAGTGCCCTTACCGGGTTGAGCTACGAGCAGTACTTC.

The chain has TRBV30 and TRBJ2-2; perhaps TRBD1 as D (6 bases). Germline V gene lookup returns CDR1 GTSNPN and CDR2 SVGIG (reference sequence). V lost 3 bases and J lost 1, with 6 bases in between. The length of the CDR3 is 13 residues. The CDR3 DNA sequence: TGTGCCTGGAGCAGGGGGAACACCGGGGAGCTGTTTTTT. Translated: CAWSRGNTGELFF. The variable domain in full, completed from reference TRBV30 and TRBJ2-2, reads SQTIHQWPATLVQPVGSPLSLECTVEGTSNPNLYWYRQAAGRGLQLLFYSVGIGQISSEVPQNLSASRPQDRQFILSSKKLLLSDSGFYLCAWSRGNTGELFFGEGSRLTVL.

The chain uses TRBV7-2 and TRBJ1-2; D uncertain. CDR1 is SGHTA, CDR2 FQGNSA, per germline. CDR3 length equals 11 residues. Trimming removed 8 bases from V and 5 bases from J, with 9 bases in between. The CDR3 region is CASETNYGYTF. The CDR3 DNA sequence: TGTGCCAGCGAGACAAATTATGGCTACACCTTC. The full variable domain, in which reference TRBV7-2 and TRBJ1-2 provide the parts outside the CDR3, is GAGVSQSPSNKVTEKGKDVELRCDPISGHTALYWYRQSLGQGLEFLIYFQGNSAPDKSGLPSDRFSAERTGGSVSTLTIQRTQQEDSAVYLCASETNYGYTFGSGTRLTVV.

The CDR3 loop reads CASSVDGRSSYNEQFF. The CDR3 DNA sequence: TGTGCCAGCAGCGTAGACGGACGAAGCTCCTACAATGAGCAGTTCTTC. The rearrangement joins TRBV9 to TRBJ2-1, with no clear D. Germline V gives CDR1 SGDLS, CDR2 YYNGEE. Trimming pared 0 bases from V and 0 bases from J, leaving 10 bases between. The CDR3 is made up of 16 amino acids.

The chain uses TRBV28 and TRBJ1-1, with TRBD1 identical over 8 bases. This CDR3 has 13 amino acids. CDR1 is MDHEN and CDR2 is SYDVKM in the germline V gene. The V and J ends lost 6 bases and 5 bases, in that order; junction bases with no gene match: 5. The CDR3: CASRQGARTEAFF. Here the CDR3 DNA reads TGTGCCAGCAGGCAGGGGGCGCGGACTGAAGCTTTCTTT.

Turning to this clone: Other DNA sequences from this sample encode an identical CDR3 as well. The chain recombines TRBV5-4 with TRBJ1-6; 8 positions match TRBD1. The CDR3 is 13 amino acids. V dropped 4 bases and J dropped 9; count of bases not matched to a gene: 3. Per germline, CDR1 SGHNT and CDR2 YYREEE (reference sequence). The CDR3 sequence is CASSGGQGSPLHF. CDR3 nucleotide sequence: TGTGCCAGCAGCGGAGGACAGGGTTCACCCCTCCACTTT.